The 16 T cell receptor beta chains reported below all come from one sample, sequenced in a study of human T cells and chemical hapten exposure. TCRdb re-called the RACE reads through MiXCR, storing one row per CDR3 protein. Seen here are about 40,000 distinct CDR3 sequences, less than 4% observed once, and the top ten hold about 6.9%. Stated time point: patch test 2, 6 weeks after DPC sensitization. The sample's treatment: therapeutic diphenylcyclopropenone sensitization with weekly scalp DPC. Here the sequenced sample was whole blood, taken in connection with sensitization to the hapten diphenylcyclopropenone (DPC). The receptors were gathered from a man aged 35-49 years with alopecia areata. Some clones in this sample may be carry-over from other donors' samples.

This clonotype was detected ten times or more. The chain is built from TRBV29-1 and TRBJ2-2; no definite D call. Between the trimmed V and J ends, which lost 4 bases and 2 bases, there was a span of 8 bases. Per germline, CDR1 SQVTM and CDR2 ANQGSEA. The CDR3 is 13 amino acids. CDR3 amino acids: CSVVEENTGELFF. CDR3 coding DNA: TGCAGCGTTGTTGAGGAAAACACCGGGGAGCTGTTTTTT.

The chain has TRBV30 and TRBJ2-5, with 11 bases lining up with TRBD1. CDR3 length: 17 amino acids. The germline CDR1 and CDR2 sequences are GTSNPN and SVGIG (reference sequence). Unmatched junction bases numbered 15, after V lost 2 bases and J lost 7 bases. The chain's CDR3 is CAWSLTNSDRGRGTQYF. CDR3 coding DNA: TGTGCCTGGAGTCTCACTAACTCGGACAGGGGGCGAGGGACCCAGTACTTC.

At least ten counts were recorded for this clonotype. The chain uses TRBV20-1 and TRBJ1-6; D remains unclear. CDR3 length equals 13 residues. V lost 3 bases to trimming and J lost 10 bases, with 13 bases between them. From germline, CDR1 is DFQATT and CDR2 SNEGSKA (reference sequence). In DNA form, the CDR3 reads TGCAGTGCTAGCTACCCACCTGGGTCACCCCTCCACTTT. Protein sequence: CSASYPPGSPLHF.

In its sample, this clonotype was seen many times. J is TRBJ1-1 and V is TRBV12-3 or TRBV12-4, with D possibly being TRBD1 (6 bases). The germline V and J ends were trimmed by 4 bases and 5 bases, with 17 bases remaining between them. CDR3 length equals 15 residues. As DNA, the CDR3 is TGTGCCAGCAGTTATACACCAGGGGTCGGAACTGAAGCTTTCTTT. Amino acids: CASSYTPGVGTEAFF.

This clonotype was detected many times. The rearrangement uses TRBV20-1 and TRBJ1-1; D is unresolved. V was cut by 1 base and J by 6 bases, with 12 bases left in between. The germline V gene has CDR1 DFQATT and CDR2 SNEGSKA (reference sequence). The CDR3 runs 13 residues. For the CDR3, the DNA is TGCAGTGCTAGAGTCCCATCCGGGGCTGAAGCTTTCTTT. It encodes CSARVPSGAEAFF.

The table lists this clonotype with many counts. This chain uses TRBV29-1 with TRBJ1-1; D remains ambiguous. This CDR3 has 12 amino acids. Germline V gene sequence: CDR1 SQVTM, CDR2 ANQGSEA. V gave up 2 bases and J gave up 1 base, with 5 bases separating them. The DNA of the CDR3 is TGCAGCGTTGAATCAACGAACACTGAAGCTTTCTTT. It is translated as CSVESTNTEAFF. The variable domain in full, with the rest retrieved from reference TRBV29-1 and TRBJ1-1, is SAVISQKPSRDICQRGTSLTIQCQVDSQVTMMFWYRQQPGQSLTLIATANQGSEATYESGFVIDKFPISRPNLTFSTLTVSNMSPEDSSIYLCSVESTNTEAFFGQGTRLTVV.

In its sample, this clonotype was seen many times. The chain couples TRBV28 to TRBJ2-7, with D hard to call. CDR1 and CDR2 (germline): MDHEN, SYDVKM. This CDR3 region has 11 residues. Deletions cut 10 bases from V and 2 bases from J, with 9 bases between. The CDR3 here is CATAATYEQYF. In DNA, the CDR3 is TGTGCCACGGCGGCCACCTACGAGCAGTACTTC. The whole variable domain, filled in from reference TRBV28 and TRBJ2-7, reads DVKVTQSSRYLVKRTGEKVFLECVQDMDHENMFWYRQDPGLGLRLIYFSYDVKMKEKGDIPEGYSVSREKKERFSLILESASTNQTSMYLCATAATYEQYFGPGTRLTVT.

The chain uses TRBV19 and TRBJ2-5; a possible D gene is TRBD2 (5 bases). V lost 7 bases and J 3 bases, leaving 12 bases between the germline ends. The germline gives CDR1 LNHDA, CDR2 SQIVND (reference sequence). The CDR3 is made up of 13 amino acids. The CDR3 nucleotides are TGTGCCAGTAACCCGGACGGGAAAGAGACCCAGTACTTC. Protein: CASNPDGKETQYF.

This clonotype came up many times. The chain employs TRBV12-3 or TRBV12-4 and TRBJ2-1, with 15 bases identical to TRBD2. The CDR3 is 19 residues long. J was trimmed by 3 bases and V by 5 bases; bases with no gene match: 11. CDR3 nucleotides: TGTGCCAGCAGTCCGGGACTAGCGGGAGGCCCCGTGAGCTACAATGAGCAGTTCTTC. Protein product: CASSPGLAGGPVSYNEQFF.

This clonotype showed up just a few times. The J gene is TRBJ2-1, the V gene TRBV19; 10 bases match TRBD2. This CDR3 contains 16 residues. Trimming at V came to 4 bases and at J to 8 bases, leaving 11 bases not matched to a gene. Per germline, CDR1 LNHDA and CDR2 SQIVND (reference sequence). The CDR3 loop reads CASSTETSGLGDEQFF. The CDR3 DNA is TGTGCCAGTAGTACCGAGACTAGCGGGCTTGGGGATGAGCAGTTCTTC.

This clonotype was seen many times. This chain connects TRBV18 to TRBJ2-6; D is ambiguous. Germline loops: CDR1 KGHSH, CDR2 LQKENI. The ends were cut back, 3 bases at V and 11 bases at J, with 11 bases in the middle. The CDR3 is made up of 13 amino acids. Written as DNA, the CDR3 is TGTGCCAGCTCACCTGGGCCGGCGGACGTCCTGACTTTC. Translating gives CASSPGPADVLTF.

This clonotype occurred many times. The chain links TRBV2 to TRBJ2-3; 11 nucleotides align to TRBD2. V gave up 5 bases and J gave up 0 bases; unmatched junction bases: 1. CDR1 and CDR2 from the germline V gene are SNHLY and FYNNEI. The CDR3 extends over 15 amino acids. CDR3: CASSRTSGSTDTQYF. CDR3 DNA sequence: TGTGCCAGCAGTCGGACTAGCGGGAGCACAGATACGCAGTATTTT.

By proportion, this clonotype is large. V gene TRBV6-6 combines with J gene TRBJ1-4, with 8 bases lining up with TRBD1. Germline values: CDR1 MNHNY, CDR2 SVGAGI (reference sequence). CDR3 length: 15 residues. V lost 6 bases, J lost 4 bases, and 7 bases stayed unmatched. DNA for the CDR3: TGTGCCAGCAGAGCAACCGACAGGGGTAATGAAAAACTGTTTTTT. Residues: CASRATDRGNEKLFF.

This clonotype was recorded many times. The CDR3 region is CASSTGTDPNVLTF. The CDR3, as DNA: TGCGCCAGCAGCACCGGGACAGACCCGAACGTCCTGACTTTC. The chain uses TRBV5-1 and TRBJ2-6; 7 nucleotides agree with TRBD1. J was trimmed by 10 bases and V by 4 bases; bases with no gene match: 8. CDR3 length: 14 amino acids. CDR1 and CDR2 from the germline V gene are SGHRS and YFSETQ. The whole variable domain, remainder taken from reference TRBV5-1 and TRBJ2-6, is KAGVTQTPRYLIKTRGQQVTLSCSPISGHRSVSWYQQTPGQGLQFLFEYFSETQRNKGNFPGRFSGRQFSNSRSEMNVSTLELGDSALYLCASSTGTDPNVLTFGAGSRLTVL.

This clonotype counts as medium-sized (0.01 to 0.1%). The J gene is TRBJ1-1, the V gene TRBV28; D is uncertain. The germline CDR1 and CDR2 sequences are MDHEN and SYDVKM. V lost 7 bases and J 2 bases, leaving 17 bases between the germline ends. The CDR3 is made up of 15 amino acids. The CDR3 sequence: CASNLGNPGNTEAFF. The CDR3 DNA is TGTGCCAGCAACTTGGGCAATCCGGGCAACACTGAAGCTTTCTTT.

This clonotype has a count of ten or more. The rearrangement joins TRBV5-1 to TRBJ1-1, with TRBD1 as a possible D gene (5 bases). The V end was cut by 4 bases, the J end by 6 bases, with 31 bases between. This CDR3 comprises 19 residues. Germline assignment: CDR1 SGHRS and CDR2 YFSETQ. CDR3 coding DNA: TGCGCCAGCAGCCCGGGGAGGATCTCCCTCGAGGCTCTGGGGGCTGAAGCTTTCTTT. Its translation: CASSPGRISLEALGAEAFF. The full variable domain, in which reference TRBV5-1 and TRBJ1-1 provide the parts outside the CDR3, is KAGVTQTPRYLIKTRGQQVTLSCSPISGHRSVSWYQQTPGQGLQFLFEYFSETQRNKGNFPGRFSGRQFSNSRSEMNVSTLELGDSALYLCASSPGRISLEALGAEAFFGQGTRLTVV.